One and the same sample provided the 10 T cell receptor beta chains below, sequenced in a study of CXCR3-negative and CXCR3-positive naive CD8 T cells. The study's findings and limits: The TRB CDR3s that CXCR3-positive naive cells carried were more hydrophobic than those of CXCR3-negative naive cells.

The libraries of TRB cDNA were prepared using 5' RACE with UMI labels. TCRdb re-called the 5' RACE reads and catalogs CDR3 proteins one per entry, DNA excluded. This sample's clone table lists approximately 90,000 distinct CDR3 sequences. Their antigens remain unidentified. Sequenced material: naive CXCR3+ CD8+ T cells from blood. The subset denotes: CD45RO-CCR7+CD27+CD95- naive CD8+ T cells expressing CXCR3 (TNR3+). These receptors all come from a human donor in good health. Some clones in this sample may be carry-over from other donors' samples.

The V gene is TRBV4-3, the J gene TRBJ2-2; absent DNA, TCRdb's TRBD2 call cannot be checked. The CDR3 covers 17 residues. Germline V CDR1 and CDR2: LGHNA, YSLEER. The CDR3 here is CASSPSTSGTGTGELFF.

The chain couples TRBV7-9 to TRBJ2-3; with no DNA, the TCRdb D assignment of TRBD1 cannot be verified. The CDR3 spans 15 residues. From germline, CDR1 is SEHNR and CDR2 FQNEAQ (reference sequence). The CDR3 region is CATTRDILSTDTQYF. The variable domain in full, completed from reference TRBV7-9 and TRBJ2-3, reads DTGVSQNPRHKITKRGQNVTFRCDPISEHNRLYWYRQTLGQGPEFLTYFQNEAQLEKSRLLSDRFSAERPKGSFSTLEIQRTEQGDSAMYLCATTRDILSTDTQYFGPGTRLTVL.

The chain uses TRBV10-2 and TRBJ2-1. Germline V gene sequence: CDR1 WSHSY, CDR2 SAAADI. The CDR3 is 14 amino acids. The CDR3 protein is CASSESGLGGEQFF.

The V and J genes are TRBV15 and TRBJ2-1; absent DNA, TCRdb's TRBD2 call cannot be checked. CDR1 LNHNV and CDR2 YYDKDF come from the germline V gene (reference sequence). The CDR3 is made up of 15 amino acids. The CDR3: CATSTREEGDNEQFF.

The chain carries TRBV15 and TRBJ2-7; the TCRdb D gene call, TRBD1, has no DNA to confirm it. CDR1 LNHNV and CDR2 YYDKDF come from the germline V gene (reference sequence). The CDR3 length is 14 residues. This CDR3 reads CATSGPWTGAEQYF.

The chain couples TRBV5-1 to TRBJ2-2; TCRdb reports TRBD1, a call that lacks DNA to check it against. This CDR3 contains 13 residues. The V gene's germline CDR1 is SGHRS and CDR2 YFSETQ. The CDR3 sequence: CASSSPAAGELFF. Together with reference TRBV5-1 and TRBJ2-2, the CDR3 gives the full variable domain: KAGVTQTPRYLIKTRGQQVTLSCSPISGHRSVSWYQQTPGQGLQFLFEYFSETQRNKGNFPGRFSGRQFSNSRSEMNVSTLELGDSALYLCASSSPAAGELFFGEGSRLTVL.

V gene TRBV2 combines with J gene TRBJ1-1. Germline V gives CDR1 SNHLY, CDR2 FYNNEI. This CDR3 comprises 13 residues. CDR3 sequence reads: CASIGGGLTEAFF.

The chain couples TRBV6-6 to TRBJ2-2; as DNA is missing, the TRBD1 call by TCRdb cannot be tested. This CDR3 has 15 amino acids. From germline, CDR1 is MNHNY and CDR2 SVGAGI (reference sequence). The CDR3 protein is CASSYPEQGTGELFF.

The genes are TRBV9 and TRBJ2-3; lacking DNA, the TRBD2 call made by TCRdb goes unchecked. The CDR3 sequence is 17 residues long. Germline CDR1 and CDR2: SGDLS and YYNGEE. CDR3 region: CASSVDLAGVGTDTQYF.

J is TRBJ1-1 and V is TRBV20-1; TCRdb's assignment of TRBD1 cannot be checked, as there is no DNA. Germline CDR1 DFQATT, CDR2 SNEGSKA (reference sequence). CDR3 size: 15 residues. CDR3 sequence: CSARGHQGGDTEAFF.